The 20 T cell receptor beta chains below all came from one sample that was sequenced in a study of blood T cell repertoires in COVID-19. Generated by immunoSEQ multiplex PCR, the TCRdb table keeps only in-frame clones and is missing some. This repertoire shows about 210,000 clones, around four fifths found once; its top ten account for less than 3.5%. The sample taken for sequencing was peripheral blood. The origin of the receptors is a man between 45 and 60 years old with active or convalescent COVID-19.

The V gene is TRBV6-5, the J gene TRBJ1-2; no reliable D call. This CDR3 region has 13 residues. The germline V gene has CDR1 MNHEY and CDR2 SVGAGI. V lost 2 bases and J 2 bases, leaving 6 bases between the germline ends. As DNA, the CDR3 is TGTGCCAGCAGTTACGTCAGAAACTATGGCTACACCTTC. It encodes CASSYVRNYGYTF.

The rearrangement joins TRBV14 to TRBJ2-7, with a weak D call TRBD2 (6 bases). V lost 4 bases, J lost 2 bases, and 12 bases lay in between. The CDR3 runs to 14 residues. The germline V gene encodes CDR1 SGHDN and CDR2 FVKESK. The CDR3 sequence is CASSRGDGAYEQYF. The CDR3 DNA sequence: TGTGCCAGCAGCCGCGGGGACGGAGCCTACGAGCAGTACTTC.

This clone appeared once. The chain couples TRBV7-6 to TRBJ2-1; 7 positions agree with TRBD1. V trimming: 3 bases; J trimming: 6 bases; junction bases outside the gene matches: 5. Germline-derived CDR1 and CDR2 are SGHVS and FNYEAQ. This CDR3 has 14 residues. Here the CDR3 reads CASSFETGINEQFF. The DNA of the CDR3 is TGTGCCAGCAGCTTTGAGACAGGGATCAATGAGCAGTTCTTC. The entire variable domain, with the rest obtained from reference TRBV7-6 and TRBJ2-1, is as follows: GAGVSQSPRYKVTKRGQDVALRCDPISGHVSLYWYRQALGQGPEFLTYFNYEAQQDKSGLPNDRFSAERPEGSISTLTIQRTEQRDSAMYRCASSFETGINEQFFGPGTRLTVL.

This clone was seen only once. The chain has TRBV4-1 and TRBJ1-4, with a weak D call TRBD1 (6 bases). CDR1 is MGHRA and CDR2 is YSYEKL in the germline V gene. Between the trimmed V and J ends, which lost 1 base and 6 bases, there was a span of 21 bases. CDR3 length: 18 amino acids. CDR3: CASSQGPSGRGAYEKLFF. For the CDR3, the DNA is TGCGCCAGCAGCCAAGGACCCTCGGGCCGGGGGGCATATGAAAAACTGTTTTTT.

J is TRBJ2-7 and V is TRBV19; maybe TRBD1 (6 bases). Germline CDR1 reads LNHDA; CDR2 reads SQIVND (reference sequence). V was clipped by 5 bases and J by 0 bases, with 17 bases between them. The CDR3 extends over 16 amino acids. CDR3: CASSAQGFPYSYEQYF. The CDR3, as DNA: TGTGCCAGTAGTGCCCAGGGGTTCCCCTACTCCTACGAGCAGTACTTC.

The CDR3 DNA reads TGTGCCATCAGGAGACAGGGCGGAACTGAAGCTTTCTTT. Translated: CAIRRQGGTEAFF. The V call is TRBV10-3, the J call TRBJ1-1; 7 positions match TRBD1. CDR1 and CDR2 (germline): ENHRY, SYGVKD. This CDR3 comprises 13 residues. J gave up 5 bases and V 6 bases, and 6 bases lay outside the gene matches.

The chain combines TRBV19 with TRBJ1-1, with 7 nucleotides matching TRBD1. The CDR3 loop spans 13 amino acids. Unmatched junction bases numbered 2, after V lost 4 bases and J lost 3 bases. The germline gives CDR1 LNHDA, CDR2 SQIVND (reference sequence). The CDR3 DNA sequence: TGTGCCAGTAGTACGACAGGGCACACTGAAGCTTTCTTT. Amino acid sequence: CASSTTGHTEAFF.

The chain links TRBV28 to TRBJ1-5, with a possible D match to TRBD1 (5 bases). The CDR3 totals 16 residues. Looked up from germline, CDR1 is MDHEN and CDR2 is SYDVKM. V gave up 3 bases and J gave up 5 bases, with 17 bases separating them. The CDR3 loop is CASSFLGQGTHQPQHF. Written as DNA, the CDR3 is TGTGCCAGCAGTTTCCTCGGTCAGGGTACGCATCAGCCCCAGCATTTT.

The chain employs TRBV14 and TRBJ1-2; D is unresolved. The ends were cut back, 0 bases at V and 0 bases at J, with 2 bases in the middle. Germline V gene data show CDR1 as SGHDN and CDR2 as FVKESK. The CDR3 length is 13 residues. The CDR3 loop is CASSQDTNYGYTF. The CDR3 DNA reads TGTGCCAGCAGCCAAGACACTAACTATGGCTACACCTTC.

In nucleotides, the CDR3 is TGCGCCAGCAGCCCGGTTGTCCCCGGGACAGATACGCAGTATTTT. This sequence encodes CASSPVVPGTDTQYF. The V and J genes are TRBV5-1 and TRBJ2-3, with D unclear. The CDR3 runs 15 residues. CDR1 is SGHRS and CDR2 is YFSETQ in the germline V gene. Deletions cut 4 bases from V and 3 bases from J, with 15 bases between.

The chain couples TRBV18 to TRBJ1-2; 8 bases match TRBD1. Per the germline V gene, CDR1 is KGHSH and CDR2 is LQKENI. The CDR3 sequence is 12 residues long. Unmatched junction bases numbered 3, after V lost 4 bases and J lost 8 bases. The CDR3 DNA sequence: TGTGCCAGCTCACTAGGACAGGGAGGCTACACCTTC. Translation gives CASSLGQGGYTF.

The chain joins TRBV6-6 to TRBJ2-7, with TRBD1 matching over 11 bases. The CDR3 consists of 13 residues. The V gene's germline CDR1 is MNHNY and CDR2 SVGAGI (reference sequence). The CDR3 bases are TGTCCTAGCATCGGGGACAGGGGGTACGAGCAGTACTTC. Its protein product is CPSIGDRGYEQYF.

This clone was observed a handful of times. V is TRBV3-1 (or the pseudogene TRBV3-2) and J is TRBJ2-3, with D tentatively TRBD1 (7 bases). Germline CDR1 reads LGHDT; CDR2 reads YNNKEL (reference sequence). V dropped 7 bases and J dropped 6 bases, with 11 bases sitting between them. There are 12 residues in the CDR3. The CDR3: CASKGAGDTQYF. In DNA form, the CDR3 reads TGTGCCAGCAAGGGGGCGGGGGATACGCAGTATTTT.

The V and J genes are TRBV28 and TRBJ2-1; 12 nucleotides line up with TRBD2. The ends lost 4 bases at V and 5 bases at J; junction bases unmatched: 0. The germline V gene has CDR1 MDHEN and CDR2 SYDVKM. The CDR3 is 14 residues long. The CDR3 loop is CASSWTSGDNEQFF. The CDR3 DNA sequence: TGTGCCAGCAGTTGGACTAGCGGGGACAATGAGCAGTTCTTC.

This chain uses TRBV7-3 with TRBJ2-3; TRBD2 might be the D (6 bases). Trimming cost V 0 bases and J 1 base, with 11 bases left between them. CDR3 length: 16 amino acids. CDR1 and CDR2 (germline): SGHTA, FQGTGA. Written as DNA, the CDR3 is TGTGCCAGCAGCTTAACGGGAGGTTTGGGCACAGATACGCAGTATTTT. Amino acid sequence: CASSLTGGLGTDTQYF.

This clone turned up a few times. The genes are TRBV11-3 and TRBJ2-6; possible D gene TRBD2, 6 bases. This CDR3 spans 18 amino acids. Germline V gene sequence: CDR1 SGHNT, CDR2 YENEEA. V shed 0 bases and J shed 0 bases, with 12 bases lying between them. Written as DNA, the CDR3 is TGTGCCAGCAGCTTAGAGGGGGGAAGTAACTCTGGGGCCAACGTCCTGACTTTC. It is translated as CASSLEGGSNSGANVLTF.

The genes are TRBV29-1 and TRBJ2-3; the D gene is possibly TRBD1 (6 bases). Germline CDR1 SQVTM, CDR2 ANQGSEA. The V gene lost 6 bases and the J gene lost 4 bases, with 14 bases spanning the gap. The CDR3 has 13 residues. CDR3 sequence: CSVADSRSDTQYF. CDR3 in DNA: TGCAGCGTCGCGGACAGCCGTTCAGATACGCAGTATTTT.

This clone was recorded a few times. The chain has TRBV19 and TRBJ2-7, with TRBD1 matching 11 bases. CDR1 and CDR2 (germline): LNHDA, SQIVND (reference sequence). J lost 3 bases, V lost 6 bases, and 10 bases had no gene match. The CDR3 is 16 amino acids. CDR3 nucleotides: TGTGCCAGTAGCCGCCGGACAGGGGGCTTGTACTACGAGCAGTACTTC. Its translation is CASSRRTGGLYYEQYF.

The CDR3, as DNA: TGTGCCAGCAGCAAAAGTAACAGGGGGCTTCCTAATGAAAAACTGTTTTTT. Translation: CASSKSNRGLPNEKLFF. The J gene is TRBJ1-4, the V gene TRBV21-1; no check of the table's D call, TRBD1, against the DNA was made. TRBV21-1 is labeled a pseudogene. The CDR3 has 17 residues.

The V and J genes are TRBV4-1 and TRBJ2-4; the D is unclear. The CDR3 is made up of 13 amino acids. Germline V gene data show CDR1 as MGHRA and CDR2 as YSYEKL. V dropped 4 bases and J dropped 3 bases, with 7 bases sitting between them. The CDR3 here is CASSPVNKNIQYF. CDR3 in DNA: TGCGCCAGCAGCCCTGTAAACAAAAACATTCAGTACTTC.